The 21 T cell receptor beta chains below all came from one sample that was sequenced in a study of blood T cell repertoires in COVID-19. The protocol was immunoSEQ multiplex PCR, while the TCRdb copy is restricted to in-frame clones and leaves out a portion. The sample contains 290,000 or so clones, approximately 86% of which appear only once. Specimen: peripheral blood. The source of these receptors is a man aged 18-30 years with active or convalescent COVID-19.

The CDR3, as DNA: TGTGCCAGCAGAAGCACCGGGACTACTAATATCGATGAGCAGTTCTTC. Protein: CASRSTGTTNIDEQFF. The chain is built from TRBV28 and TRBJ2-1, with 7 bases identical to TRBD2. The CDR3 totals 16 residues. Germline V CDR1 and CDR2: MDHEN, SYDVKM. V lost 6 bases to trimming and J lost 8 bases; unmatched junction nucleotides: 16.

The chain combines TRBV4-1 with TRBJ2-7, with TRBD2 matching 8 bases. J was trimmed by 4 bases and V by 0 bases; bases with no gene match: 17. Germline V gives CDR1 MGHRA, CDR2 YSYEKL. This CDR3 contains 19 residues. The CDR3 DNA reads TGCGCCAGCAGCCAAGATCGCTCATCCGCGGCTAGCGGGTATTACGAGCAGTACTTC. This translates into CASSQDRSSAASGYYEQYF.

V and J are TRBV28 and TRBJ2-7; the match to TRBD1 covers 9 bases. V shed 3 bases and J 5 bases; nucleotides not matched to a gene: 5. Germline V gene sequence: CDR1 MDHEN, CDR2 SYDVKM. The CDR3 is 14 residues long. CDR3 coding DNA: TGTGCCAGCAGTTTTAGGGGACAGGGCAACGAGCAGTACTTC. Its translation: CASSFRGQGNEQYF.

This clone was detected only once. The chain is built from TRBV27 and TRBJ2-7, with 7 bases that match TRBD1. Trimming at V came to 2 bases and at J to 3 bases, leaving 4 bases not matched to a gene. The CDR3 extends over 14 amino acids. CDR1 and CDR2 (germline): MNHEY, SMNVEV (reference sequence). The CDR3 reads CASSLRGQIYEQYF. DNA for the CDR3: TGTGCCAGCAGTTTACGGGGACAGATCTACGAGCAGTACTTC.

J is TRBJ2-7 and V is TRBV5-1; 10 bases are a match to TRBD2. Germline-derived CDR1 and CDR2 are SGHRS and YFSETQ. V lost 0 bases to trimming and J lost 4 bases; unmatched junction nucleotides: 7. The length of the CDR3 is 16 residues. The CDR3 is CASSLVASGSGYEQYF. Written as DNA, the CDR3 is TGCGCCAGCAGCTTGGTGGCTAGCGGGAGCGGATACGAGCAGTACTTC.

The chain links TRBV5-1 to TRBJ2-7, with TRBD2 as a possible D gene (6 bases). There are 12 residues in the CDR3. In germline, CDR1 is SGHRS, CDR2 YFSETQ. V was clipped by 4 bases and J by 3 bases, with 8 bases between them. The CDR3 DNA reads TGCGCCAGCAGCGGAGGGAACTACGAGCAGTACTTC. Translating gives CASSGGNYEQYF.

This clone was seen just once. The J gene is TRBJ1-1, the V gene TRBV5-4; TRBD1 matches 10 bases. J was trimmed by 3 bases and V by 1 base; bases with no gene match: 3. The CDR3 is made up of 15 amino acids. Looked up from germline, CDR1 is SGHNT and CDR2 is YYREEE (reference sequence). The CDR3 reads CASSLPGQGDTEAFF. The CDR3 bases are TGTGCCAGCAGCTTGCCAGGACAGGGGGACACTGAAGCTTTCTTT.

This clone has more than one count but fewer than ten. The gene calls are TRBV19 and TRBJ2-2; D perhaps matches TRBD2 (6 bases). Germline V lookup: CDR1 LNHDA, CDR2 SQIVND (reference sequence). The CDR3 consists of 17 residues. Between the trimmed V and J ends, which lost 2 bases and 4 bases, there was a span of 17 bases. This CDR3 is CASSIIRPGDGTGELFF. Written as DNA, the CDR3 is TGTGCCAGTAGTATAATAAGGCCGGGAGATGGCACCGGGGAGCTGTTTTTT.

This clone was recorded a few times. The V gene is TRBV7-9, the J gene TRBJ2-1; 8 positions match TRBD2. The CDR3 length is 18 residues. Germline lookup yields CDR1 SEHNR and CDR2 FQNEAQ (reference sequence). With 5 bases clipped from V and 1 base from J, the junction kept 13 bases outside the gene matches. CDR3 nucleotides: TGTGCCAGCAGCGAACTTACAGGCCGCGGGGGGTCCTACAATGAGCAGTTCTTC. Amino acid sequence: CASSELTGRGGSYNEQFF.

This clone was seen only a few times. The chain combines TRBV18 with TRBJ1-5; 10 bases match TRBD1. This CDR3 region has 15 residues. The J segment lost 6 bases and the V segment lost 5 bases, leaving 7 bases of the junction unmatched. From germline, CDR1 is KGHSH and CDR2 LQKENI. CDR3: CASSSGTGVTQPQHF. The DNA of the CDR3 is TGTGCCAGCTCATCCGGGACAGGGGTCACTCAGCCCCAGCATTTT.

This clone was counted a few times. The chain has TRBV10-3 and TRBJ1-6; D unresolved. The CDR3 loop spans 15 amino acids. Trimming took off 4 bases at V and 16 bases at J, with 23 bases between the two ends. Per germline, CDR1 ENHRY and CDR2 SYGVKD. DNA of the CDR3: TGTGCCATCAGTGTATTTGCTGGAGTGGCAACATCTCTCCACTTT. Amino acids: CAISVFAGVATSLHF.

The chain employs TRBV7-3 and TRBJ1-1; no reliable D call. CDR3 length: 13 amino acids. V lost 0 bases and J lost 8, with 10 bases in between. Germline CDR1 SGHTA, CDR2 FQGTGA. The CDR3 DNA reads TGTGCCAGCAGCTTAACGGTGGGCCTAGAAGCTTTCTTT. This encodes CASSLTVGLEAFF. Together with reference TRBV7-3 and TRBJ1-1, the CDR3 gives the full variable domain: GAGVSQTPSNKVTEKGKYVELRCDPISGHTALYWYRQSLGQGPEFLIYFQGTGAADDSGLPNDRFFAVRPEGSVSTLKIQRTERGDSAVYLCASSLTVGLEAFFGQGTRLTVV.

The chain joins TRBV7-8 to TRBJ2-7, with a tentative D call TRBD2 (5 bases). Per germline, CDR1 SGHVS and CDR2 FQNEAQ. The CDR3 runs to 15 residues. V shed 5 bases and J shed 6 bases, with 20 bases lying between them. The CDR3 DNA reads TGTGCCAGCAGCGGCGGCGGGCAGTCTTTCGGCGAGCAGTACTTC. It specifies CASSGGGQSFGEQYF. The entire variable domain, with the rest obtained from reference TRBV7-8 and TRBJ2-7, is as follows: GAGVSQSPRYKVAKRGQDVALRCDPISGHVSLFWYQQALGQGPEFLTYFQNEAQLDKSGLPSDRFFAERPEGSVSTLKIQRTQQEDSAVYLCASSGGGQSFGEQYFGPGTRLTVT.

The rearrangement uses TRBV3-1 (or the pseudogene TRBV3-2) and TRBJ2-3, with 9 positions matching TRBD2. Germline V gene data show CDR1 as LGHDT and CDR2 as YNNKEL (reference sequence). The V and J ends lost 5 bases and 2 bases, in that order; junction bases with no gene match: 8. The CDR3 runs to 16 residues. CDR3 loop: CASSSRLAEHTDTQYF. The CDR3, as DNA: TGTGCCAGCAGCTCCCGACTAGCGGAGCACACAGATACGCAGTATTTT.

This clone was found once. The chain is built from TRBV7-6 and TRBJ2-7; weak D call: TRBD1 (7 bases). The CDR3 covers 15 residues. Germline V gene data show CDR1 as SGHVS and CDR2 as FNYEAQ. V lost 1 base and J 5 bases, leaving 15 bases between the germline ends. The CDR3 DNA is TGTGCCAGCAGCTTAGGGCCAGGGGGGAGTAACGAGCAGTACTTC. Translation gives CASSLGPGGSNEQYF.

This chain links TRBV19 with TRBJ1-5; TRBD1 aligns across 10 bases. This CDR3 contains 16 residues. Trimming removed 3 bases from V and 6 bases from J; junction bases left unmatched: 8. Germline V lookup: CDR1 LNHDA, CDR2 SQIVND (reference sequence). CDR3 sequence: CASSIPVDRGRQPQHF. CDR3 DNA sequence: TGTGCCAGTAGTATCCCTGTCGACAGGGGGCGTCAGCCCCAGCATTTT.

The gene calls are TRBV19 and TRBJ2-3, with 11 bases that match TRBD2. The CDR3 extends over 17 amino acids. The germline gives CDR1 LNHDA, CDR2 SQIVND (reference sequence). Trimming removed 5 bases from V and 3 bases from J; junction bases left unmatched: 10. CDR3 amino acids: CASSFLLIAGGTDTQYF. The CDR3 DNA follows: TGTGCCAGTAGTTTCCTCCTCATAGCGGGAGGGACAGATACGCAGTATTTT.

The J gene is TRBJ1-2, the V gene TRBV7-2; the D gene is possibly TRBD1 (6 bases). CDR3 length: 13 residues. Per germline, CDR1 SGHTA and CDR2 FQGNSA. The ends were cut back, 10 bases at V and 0 bases at J, with 12 bases in the middle. As DNA, the CDR3 is TGTGCCATACGGACAGCTGCTAACTATGGCTACACCTTC. Translating it yields CAIRTAANYGYTF. Looking up the rest from reference TRBV7-2 and TRBJ1-2 gives the full variable domain: GAGVSQSPSNKVTEKGKDVELRCDPISGHTALYWYRQSLGQGLEFLIYFQGNSAPDKSGLPSDRFSAERTGGSVSTLTIQRTQQEDSAVYLCAIRTAANYGYTFGSGTRLTVV.

The chain couples TRBV19 to TRBJ1-5; possibly TRBD1 for D (6 bases). The germline V gene has CDR1 LNHDA and CDR2 SQIVND (reference sequence). V was trimmed by 11 bases and J by 5 bases, leaving 16 bases between them. This CDR3 is built from 13 residues. Here the CDR3 reads CAAGFGGHQPQHF. The CDR3 bases are TGTGCCGCAGGGTTCGGGGGGCATCAGCCCCAGCATTTT.

This clone was seen just once. The genes are TRBV4-3 and TRBJ1-5; D may be TRBD1 (6 bases). Trimming shortened V by 6 bases and J by 3 bases, and 12 bases separated the two germline ends. From germline, CDR1 is LGHNA and CDR2 YSLEER. CDR3 length: 14 amino acids. CDR3 nucleotide sequence: TGCGCCAGCAGTCTTACAGGGACCAATCAGCCCCAGCATTTT. It translates to CASSLTGTNQPQHF.

The table lists this clone with a count of one. The chain has TRBV9 and TRBJ1-2; TRBD1 is a possible D gene (6 bases). Trimming left V 0 bases short and J 3 bases short, with 15 bases between. This CDR3 contains 16 residues. Germline loops: CDR1 SGDLS, CDR2 YYNGEE. CDR3 region: CASSVAETGDYYGYTF. The DNA of the CDR3 is TGTGCCAGCAGCGTAGCTGAGACAGGCGACTACTATGGCTACACCTTC. The full variable domain, its missing parts supplied by reference TRBV9 and TRBJ1-2, is DSGVTQTPKHLITATGQRVTLRCSPRSGDLSVYWYQQSLDQGLQFLIQYYNGEERAKGNILERFSAQQFPDLHSELNLSSLELGDSALYFCASSVAETGDYYGYTFGSGTRLTVV.